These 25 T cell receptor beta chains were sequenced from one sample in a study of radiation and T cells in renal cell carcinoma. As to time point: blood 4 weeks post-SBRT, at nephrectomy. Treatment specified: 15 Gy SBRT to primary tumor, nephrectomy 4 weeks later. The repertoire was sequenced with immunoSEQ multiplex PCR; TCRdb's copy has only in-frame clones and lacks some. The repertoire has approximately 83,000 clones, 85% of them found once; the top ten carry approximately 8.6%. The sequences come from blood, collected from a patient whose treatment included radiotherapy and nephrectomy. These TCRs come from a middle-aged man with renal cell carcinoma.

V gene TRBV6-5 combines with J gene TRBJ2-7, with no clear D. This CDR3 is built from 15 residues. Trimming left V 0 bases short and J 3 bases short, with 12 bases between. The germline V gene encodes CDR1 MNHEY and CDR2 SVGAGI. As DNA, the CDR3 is TGTGCCAGCAGTTACTCTCCGGGCCACGGCTACGAGCAGTACTTC. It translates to CASSYSPGHGYEQYF.

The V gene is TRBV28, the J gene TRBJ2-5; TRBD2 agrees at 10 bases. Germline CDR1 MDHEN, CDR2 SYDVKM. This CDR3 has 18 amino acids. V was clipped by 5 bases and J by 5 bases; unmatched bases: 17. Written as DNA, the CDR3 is TGTGCCAGCAGTCCTACTGAGTCTAGCGGGAGTGAAGGGGAGACCCAGTACTTC. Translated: CASSPTESSGSEGETQYF.

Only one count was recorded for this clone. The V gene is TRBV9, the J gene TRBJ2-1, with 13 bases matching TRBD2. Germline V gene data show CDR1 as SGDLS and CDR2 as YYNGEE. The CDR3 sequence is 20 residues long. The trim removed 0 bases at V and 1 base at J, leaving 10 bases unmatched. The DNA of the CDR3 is TGTGCCAGCAGCGTAGCTGGACTAGCGGGGGCCCAAATATCCTACAATGAGCAGTTCTTC. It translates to CASSVAGLAGAQISYNEQFF.

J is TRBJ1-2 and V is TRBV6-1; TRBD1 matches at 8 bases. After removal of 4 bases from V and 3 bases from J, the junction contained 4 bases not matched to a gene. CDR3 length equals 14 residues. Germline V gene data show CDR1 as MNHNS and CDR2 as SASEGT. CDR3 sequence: CASSGGQDYYGYTF. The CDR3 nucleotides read TGTGCCAGCAGTGGGGGACAGGACTACTATGGCTACACCTTC.

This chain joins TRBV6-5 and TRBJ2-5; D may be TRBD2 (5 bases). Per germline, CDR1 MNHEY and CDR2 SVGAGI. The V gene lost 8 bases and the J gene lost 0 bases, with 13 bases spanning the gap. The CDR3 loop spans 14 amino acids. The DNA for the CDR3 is TGTGCCAGCGCGGGCTCCGGTCACCAAGAGACCCAGTACTTC. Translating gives CASAGSGHQETQYF.

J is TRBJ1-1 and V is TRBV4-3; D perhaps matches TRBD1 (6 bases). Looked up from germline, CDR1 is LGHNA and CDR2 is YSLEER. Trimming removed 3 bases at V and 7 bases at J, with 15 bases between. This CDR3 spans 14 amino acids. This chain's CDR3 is CASSHRAGAGEAFF. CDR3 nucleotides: TGCGCCAGCAGCCACCGGGCGGGGGCGGGTGAAGCTTTCTTT.

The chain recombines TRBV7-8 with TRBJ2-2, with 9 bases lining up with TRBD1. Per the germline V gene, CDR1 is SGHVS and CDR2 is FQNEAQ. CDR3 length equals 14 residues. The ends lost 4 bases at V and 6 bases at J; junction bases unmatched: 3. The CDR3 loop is CASSWDRESGELFF. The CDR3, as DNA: TGTGCCAGCAGCTGGGACAGGGAATCCGGGGAGCTGTTTTTT.

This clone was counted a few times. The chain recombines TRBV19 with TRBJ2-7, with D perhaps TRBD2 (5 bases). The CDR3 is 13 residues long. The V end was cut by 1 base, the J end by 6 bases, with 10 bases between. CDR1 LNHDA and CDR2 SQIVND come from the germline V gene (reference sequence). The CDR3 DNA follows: TGTGCCAGTAGTATAGTTTTTGGGAGCGAGCAGTACTTC. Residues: CASSIVFGSEQYF.

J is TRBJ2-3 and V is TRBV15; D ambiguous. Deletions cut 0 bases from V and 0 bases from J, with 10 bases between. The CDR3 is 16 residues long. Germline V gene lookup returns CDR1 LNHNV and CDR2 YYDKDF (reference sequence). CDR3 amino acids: CATSRDLGESTDTQYF. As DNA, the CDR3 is TGTGCCACCAGCAGAGATCTTGGGGAAAGCACAGATACGCAGTATTTT.

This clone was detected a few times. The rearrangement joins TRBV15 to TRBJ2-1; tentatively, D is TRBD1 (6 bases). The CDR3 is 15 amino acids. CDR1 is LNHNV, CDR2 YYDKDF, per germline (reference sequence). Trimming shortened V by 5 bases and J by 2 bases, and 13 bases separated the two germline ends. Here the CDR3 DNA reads TGTGCCACCAGCGCCAGGGGCGTCACCTACAATGAGCAGTTCTTC. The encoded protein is CATSARGVTYNEQFF.

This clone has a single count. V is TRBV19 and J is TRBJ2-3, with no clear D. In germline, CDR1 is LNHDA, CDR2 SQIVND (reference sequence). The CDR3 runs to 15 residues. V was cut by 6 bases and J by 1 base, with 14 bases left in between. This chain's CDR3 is CASSVIGWGTDTQYF. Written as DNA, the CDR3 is TGTGCCAGTAGCGTGATAGGGTGGGGCACAGATACGCAGTATTTT.

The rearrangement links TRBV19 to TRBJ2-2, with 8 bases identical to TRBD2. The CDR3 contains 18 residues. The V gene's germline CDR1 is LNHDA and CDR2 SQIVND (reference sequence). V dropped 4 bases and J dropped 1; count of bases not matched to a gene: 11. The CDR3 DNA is TGTGCCAGTAGTACTCCGTTCGGCGGGGGGCTGAACACCGGGGAGCTGTTTTTT. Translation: CASSTPFGGGLNTGELFF.

The DNA for the CDR3 is TGTGCCAGCAGTTACTCGCAGACCCTCCAAGAGACCCAGTACTTC. It is translated as CASSYSQTLQETQYF. The chain employs TRBV6-5 and TRBJ2-5; D ambiguous. CDR3 length: 15 amino acids. CDR1 and CDR2 (germline): MNHEY, SVGAGI. Trimming took 0 bases from V and 1 from J, leaving 9 bases between them.

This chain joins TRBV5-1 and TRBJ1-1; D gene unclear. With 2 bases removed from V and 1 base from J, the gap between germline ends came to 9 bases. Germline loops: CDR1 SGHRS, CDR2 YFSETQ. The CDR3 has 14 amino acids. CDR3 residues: CASSFSTGNTEAFF. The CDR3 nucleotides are TGCGCCAGCAGCTTCTCTACGGGGAACACTGAAGCTTTCTTT. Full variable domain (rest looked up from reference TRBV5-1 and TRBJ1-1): KAGVTQTPRYLIKTRGQQVTLSCSPISGHRSVSWYQQTPGQGLQFLFEYFSETQRNKGNFPGRFSGRQFSNSRSEMNVSTLELGDSALYLCASSFSTGNTEAFFGQGTRLTVV.

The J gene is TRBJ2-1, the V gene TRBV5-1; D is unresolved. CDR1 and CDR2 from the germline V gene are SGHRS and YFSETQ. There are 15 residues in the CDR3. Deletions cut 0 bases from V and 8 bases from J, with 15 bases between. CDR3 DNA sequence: TGCGCCAGCAGCTTGGATCCCCCGGAAGGGCATGAGCAGTTCTTC. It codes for CASSLDPPEGHEQFF.

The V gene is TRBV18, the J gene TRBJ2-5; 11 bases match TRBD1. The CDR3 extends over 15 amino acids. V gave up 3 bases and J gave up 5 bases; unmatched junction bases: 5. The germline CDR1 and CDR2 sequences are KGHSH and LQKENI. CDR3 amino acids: CASSPGTGGFETQYF. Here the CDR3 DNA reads TGTGCCAGCTCACCGGGGACAGGGGGGTTCGAGACCCAGTACTTC.

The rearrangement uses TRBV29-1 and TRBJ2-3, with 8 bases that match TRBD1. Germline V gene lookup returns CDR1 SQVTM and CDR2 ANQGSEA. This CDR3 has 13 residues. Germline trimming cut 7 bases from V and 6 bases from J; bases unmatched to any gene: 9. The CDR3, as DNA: TGCAGCGGTGTCCCAGGGGGCATGGATACGCAGTATTTT. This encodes CSGVPGGMDTQYF.

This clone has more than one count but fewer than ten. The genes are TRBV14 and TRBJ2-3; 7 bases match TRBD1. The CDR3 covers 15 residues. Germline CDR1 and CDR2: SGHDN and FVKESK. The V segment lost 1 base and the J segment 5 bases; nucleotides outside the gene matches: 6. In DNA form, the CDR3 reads TGTGCCAGCAGCCAAGGGACAGGTTGGGTAGATACGCAGTATTTT. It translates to CASSQGTGWVDTQYF.

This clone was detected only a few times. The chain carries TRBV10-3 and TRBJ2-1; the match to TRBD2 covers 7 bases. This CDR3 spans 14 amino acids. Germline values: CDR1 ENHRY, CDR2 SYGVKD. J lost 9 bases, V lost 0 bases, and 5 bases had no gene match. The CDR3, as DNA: TGTGCCATCAGTGAGTCGGGGTTAGCGGGTGAGCAGTTCTTC. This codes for CAISESGLAGEQFF.

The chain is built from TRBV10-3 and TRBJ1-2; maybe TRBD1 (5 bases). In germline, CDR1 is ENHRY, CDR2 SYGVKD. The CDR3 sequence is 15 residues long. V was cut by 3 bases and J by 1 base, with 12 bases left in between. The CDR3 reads CAISEGLGGNYGYTF. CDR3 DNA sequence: TGTGCCATCAGTGAAGGGCTGGGGGGTAACTATGGCTACACCTTC.

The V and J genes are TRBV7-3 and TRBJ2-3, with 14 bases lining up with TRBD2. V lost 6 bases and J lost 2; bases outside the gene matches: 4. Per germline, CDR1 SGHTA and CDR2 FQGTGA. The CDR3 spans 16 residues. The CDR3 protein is CASSWTSGGTTDTQYF. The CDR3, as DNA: TGTGCCAGCAGTTGGACTAGCGGGGGGACCACAGATACGCAGTATTTT.

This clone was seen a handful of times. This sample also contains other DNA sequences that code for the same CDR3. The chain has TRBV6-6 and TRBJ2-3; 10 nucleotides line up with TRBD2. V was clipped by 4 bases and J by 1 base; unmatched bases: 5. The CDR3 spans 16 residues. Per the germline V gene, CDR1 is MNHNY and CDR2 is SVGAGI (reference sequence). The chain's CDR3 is CASSSKRGGRTDTQYF. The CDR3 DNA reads TGTGCCAGCAGTTCGAAGCGGGGGGGCCGCACAGATACGCAGTATTTT.

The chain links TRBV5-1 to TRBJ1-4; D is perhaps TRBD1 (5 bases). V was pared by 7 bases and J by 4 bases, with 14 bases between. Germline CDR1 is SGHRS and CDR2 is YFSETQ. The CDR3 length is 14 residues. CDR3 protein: CASGTGTVNEKLFF. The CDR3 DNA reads TGCGCCAGCGGCACCGGGACGGTTAATGAAAAACTGTTTTTT.

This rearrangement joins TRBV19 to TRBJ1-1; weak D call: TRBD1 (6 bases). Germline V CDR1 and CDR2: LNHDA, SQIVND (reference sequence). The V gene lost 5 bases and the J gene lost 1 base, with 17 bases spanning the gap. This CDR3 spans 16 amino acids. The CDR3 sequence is CASSVLTGTKNTEAFF. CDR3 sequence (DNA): TGTGCCAGTAGTGTATTAACCGGGACAAAGAACACTGAAGCTTTCTTT.

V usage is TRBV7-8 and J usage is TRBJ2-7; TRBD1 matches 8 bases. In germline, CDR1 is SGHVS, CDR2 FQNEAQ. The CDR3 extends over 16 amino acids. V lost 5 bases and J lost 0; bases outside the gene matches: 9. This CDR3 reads CASSLTPGGRSYEQYF. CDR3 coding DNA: TGTGCCAGCAGCCTCACACCAGGGGGCCGCTCCTACGAGCAGTACTTC.